This TCR beta chain was obtained from a study of lymphopenia after photon versus proton radiotherapy. Study-wide results and limits: In patients who died, overall survival fell as post-nadir TCR diversity dropped more. After the lymphocyte nadir, photon-treated repertoires showed oligoclonal expansion, especially of CD8+ Temra cells. Relative stability marked proton patients; photon patients lost diversity and naive cells.

CDR1 and CDR2 (germline): MGHRA, YSYEKL. This CDR3 is 19 amino acids long. V gave up 5 bases and J gave up 1 base; unmatched junction bases: 14. As concerns this clone: Its antigen is undetermined.

Assay: immunoSEQ multiplex PCR; the TCRdb copy retains only in-frame clones and omits some. The sample includes roughly 30,000 clones, around 85% seen only once; the top ten take approximately 29%. This specimen was peripheral blood, taken from a patient treated with photon-based radiotherapy. The genes are TRBV4-1 and TRBJ2-6, with TRBD1 matching 7 bases. This receptor was taken from a man in his fifties with gastric cancer. CDR3 coding DNA: TGCGCCAGCAGCACTTGGGGACAGCGCCATTTGTCTGGGGCCAACGTCCTGACTTTC. Protein product: CASSTWGQRHLSGANVLTF.